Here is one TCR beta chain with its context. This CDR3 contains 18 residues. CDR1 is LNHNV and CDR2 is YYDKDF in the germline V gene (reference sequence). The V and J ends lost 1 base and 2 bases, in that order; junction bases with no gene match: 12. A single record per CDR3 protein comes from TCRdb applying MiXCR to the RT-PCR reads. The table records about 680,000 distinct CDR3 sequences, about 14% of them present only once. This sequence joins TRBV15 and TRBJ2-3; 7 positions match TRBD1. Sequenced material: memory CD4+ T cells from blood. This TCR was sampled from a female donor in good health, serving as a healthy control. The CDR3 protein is CATSRGGSTGLSTDTQYF. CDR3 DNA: TGTGCCACCAGCAGAGGCGGGTCGACAGGGCTTTCCACAGATACGCAGTATTTT.